Listed here are 26 T cell receptor beta chains from one sample, sequenced in a study of cytomegalovirus exposure and HLA in healthy donors. Sequencing was performed with immunoSEQ multiplex PCR; in TCRdb, only in-frame clones are kept and a portion is missing. The sample includes under 200,000 clones, 80% to 90% of them seen just once. The specimen sequenced was PBMCs. The receptor source for this set is a woman aged 25 to 39 in good health and CMV-seronegative.

The chain is built from TRBV9 and TRBJ1-1; no clear D. This CDR3 contains 14 residues. CDR1 and CDR2 from the germline V gene are SGDLS and YYNGEE. V lost 2 bases to trimming and J lost 1 base, with 9 bases between them. The CDR3 loop is CASSVGSRNTEAFF. As DNA, the CDR3 is TGTGCCAGCAGCGTTGGGAGTAGGAACACTGAAGCTTTCTTT.

The chain carries TRBV12-5 and TRBJ2-7, with D perhaps being TRBD1 or TRBD2 (6 bases each). V was clipped by 3 bases and J by 2 bases, with 17 bases between them. The CDR3 length is 16 residues. CDR1 is LGHNT, CDR2 FRNRAP, per germline. The DNA for the CDR3 is TGTGCTAGTGGTTTACTCTCCGGGGGCCTTACCTACGAGCAGTACTTC. Its protein product is CASGLLSGGLTYEQYF.

The chain couples TRBV27 to TRBJ2-3; D possibly corresponds to TRBD2 (6 bases). Germline V gene sequence: CDR1 MNHEY, CDR2 SMNVEV (reference sequence). The CDR3 has 15 residues. The ends were cut back, 5 bases at V and 2 bases at J, with 14 bases in the middle. The CDR3, as DNA: TGTGCCAGCAGTAGAGGGCGGGGTTACACAGATACGCAGTATTTT. It specifies CASSRGRGYTDTQYF.

CDR3 residues: CASSLNSYGYTF. CDR3 in DNA: TGTGCCAGCAGCTTAAACAGCTATGGCTACACCTTC. The chain recombines TRBV7-3 with TRBJ1-2, with D unresolved. This CDR3 has 12 amino acids. Trimming took off 1 base at V and 4 bases at J, with 4 bases between the two ends. Looked up from germline, CDR1 is SGHTA and CDR2 is FQGTGA.

This sequence joins TRBV27 and TRBJ1-2; D is unclear. CDR3 length: 14 residues. Germline V CDR1 and CDR2: MNHEY, SMNVEV (reference sequence). The germline V and J ends were trimmed by 1 base and 2 bases, with 8 bases remaining between them. In nucleotides, the CDR3 is TGTGCCAGCAGTTTATACGGGTCGAACTATGGCTACACCTTC. This gives the protein CASSLYGSNYGYTF.

The J gene is TRBJ2-1, the V gene TRBV11-2, with 11 bases matching TRBD2. The germline gives CDR1 SGHAT, CDR2 FQNNGV. This CDR3 comprises 17 residues. The junction had 6 bases not matched to a gene; V was cut back by 5 bases and J by 0 bases. CDR3 amino acids: CASSVLAGAPSYNEQFF. CDR3 DNA: TGTGCCAGCAGCGTACTAGCGGGAGCCCCCTCCTACAATGAGCAGTTCTTC.

The DNA for the CDR3 is TGTGCCAGCAGTTACTTTGCATCGACAACCTACGAGCAGTACTTC. Translating it yields CASSYFASTTYEQYF. This chain links TRBV6-5 with TRBJ2-7, with D hard to call. Trimming left V 1 base short and J 2 bases short, with 12 bases between. The CDR3 runs to 15 residues. Germline lookup yields CDR1 MNHEY and CDR2 SVGAGI.

This chain uses TRBV27 with TRBJ2-2; D may be TRBD1 (6 bases). CDR3 length: 16 residues. CDR1 is MNHEY and CDR2 is SMNVEV in the germline V gene (reference sequence). V gave up 3 bases and J gave up 5 bases, with 16 bases separating them. In DNA form, the CDR3 reads TGTGCCAGCAGTTTGACACGGACAGTAGGAACCGGGGAGCTGTTTTTT. Its protein is CASSLTRTVGTGELFF.

The chain is built from TRBV11-3 and TRBJ2-1; 8 positions agree with TRBD1. CDR1 and CDR2 (germline): SGHNT, YENEEA. The CDR3 is 13 amino acids. V was clipped by 6 bases and J by 9 bases; unmatched bases: 7. The DNA of the CDR3 is TGTGCCAGCAGTCGGACAGGGAAGAGTGAGCAGTTCTTC. It encodes CASSRTGKSEQFF.

This sequence joins TRBV19 and TRBJ2-2; 9 nucleotides align to TRBD1. V trimming: 5 bases; J trimming: 4 bases; junction bases outside the gene matches: 11. The germline gives CDR1 LNHDA, CDR2 SQIVND (reference sequence). This CDR3 is 17 amino acids long. CDR3 residues: CASSEGEGQGTTGELFF. The CDR3 coding sequence is TGTGCCAGTAGTGAGGGGGAGGGACAGGGAACCACCGGGGAGCTGTTTTTT.

The V gene is TRBV5-4, the J gene TRBJ2-2, with 10 bases identical to TRBD2. CDR1 is SGHNT, CDR2 YYREEE, per germline (reference sequence). The CDR3 extends over 15 amino acids. The ends lost 3 bases at V and 7 bases at J; junction bases unmatched: 6. The CDR3 loop is CASSSSGRAIGELFF. The DNA for the CDR3 is TGTGCCAGCAGCTCCAGCGGGAGGGCCATCGGGGAGCTGTTTTTT.

In this sample, this clone turned up once. The chain recombines TRBV11-2 with TRBJ1-2; unclear D gene. Germline values: CDR1 SGHAT, CDR2 FQNNGV. V lost 0 bases to trimming and J lost 4 bases, with 6 bases between them. CDR3 length equals 13 residues. DNA for the CDR3: TGTGCCAGCAGCTTAGATTACGCCTATGGCTACACCTTC. This encodes CASSLDYAYGYTF.

The V gene is TRBV4-1, the J gene TRBJ1-1, with 7 bases lining up with TRBD1. V gave up 4 bases and J gave up 1 base; unmatched junction bases: 6. The CDR3 loop spans 15 amino acids. CDR1 and CDR2 from the germline V gene are MGHRA and YSYEKL. CDR3 protein: CASSLRQGGNTEAFF. The CDR3 DNA follows: TGCGCCAGCAGCCTACGACAGGGAGGGAACACTGAAGCTTTCTTT.

The chain combines TRBV28 with TRBJ2-1; 7 bases agree with TRBD2. The germline gives CDR1 MDHEN, CDR2 SYDVKM. The CDR3 consists of 15 residues. V shed 6 bases, J shed 1 base, and the junction held 6 bases outside the gene matches. In DNA, the CDR3 is TGTGCCAGCAGGCCGGGGGGTGCGTCCTACAATGAGCAGTTCTTC. Its translation: CASRPGGASYNEQFF. The whole variable domain, remainder taken from reference TRBV28 and TRBJ2-1, is DVKVTQSSRYLVKRTGEKVFLECVQDMDHENMFWYRQDPGLGLRLIYFSYDVKMKEKGDIPEGYSVSREKKERFSLILESASTNQTSMYLCASRPGGASYNEQFFGPGTRLTVL.

This chain joins TRBV18 and TRBJ2-7, with a possible D match to TRBD1 (5 bases). The CDR3 covers 13 residues. V was cut by 6 bases and J by 6 bases, with 15 bases left in between. Germline loops: CDR1 KGHSH, CDR2 LQKENI. The CDR3 loop reads CASSGSGRSEQYF. The CDR3 DNA reads as TGTGCCAGCTCCGGGTCAGGGCGATCCGAGCAGTACTTC.

V gene TRBV28 combines with J gene TRBJ2-3, with 11 bases lining up with TRBD2. CDR3 length: 15 residues. Germline V CDR1 and CDR2: MDHEN, SYDVKM. The ends lost 5 bases at V and 1 base at J; junction bases unmatched: 2. CDR3 in amino acids: CASSVSGRGTDTQYF. Here the CDR3 DNA reads TGTGCCAGCAGTGTTAGCGGGAGGGGCACAGATACGCAGTATTTT. Looking up the rest from reference TRBV28 and TRBJ2-3 gives the full variable domain: DVKVTQSSRYLVKRTGEKVFLECVQDMDHENMFWYRQDPGLGLRLIYFSYDVKMKEKGDIPEGYSVSREKKERFSLILESASTNQTSMYLCASSVSGRGTDTQYFGPGTRLTVL.

This rearrangement joins TRBV28 to TRBJ1-2, with 9 bases lining up with TRBD1. Trimming cost V 7 bases and J 0 bases; bases outside gene matches: 27. This CDR3 has 22 amino acids. Germline-derived CDR1 and CDR2 are MDHEN and SYDVKM. Here the CDR3 reads CASTPYSLSAGTGLKSNYGYTF. The CDR3 region has the DNA TGTGCCAGCACCCCTTACTCTCTTTCTGCCGGGACAGGGTTGAAGTCTAACTATGGCTACACCTTC.

This clone came up once. The chain employs TRBV5-1 and TRBJ2-1, with D maybe TRBD2 (6 bases). The length of the CDR3 is 16 residues. The germline V and J ends were trimmed by 1 base and 0 bases, with 11 bases remaining between them. From germline, CDR1 is SGHRS and CDR2 YFSETQ. The DNA of the CDR3 is TGCGCCAGCAGCTTGACTAGCTCAAGCTCCTACAATGAGCAGTTCTTC. This sequence encodes CASSLTSSSSYNEQFF.

This chain uses TRBV7-6 with TRBJ2-2, with D perhaps matching TRBD1 (6 bases). This CDR3 is built from 15 residues. Trimming took 1 base from V and 2 from J, leaving 8 bases between them. The germline gives CDR1 SGHVS, CDR2 FNYEAQ. In DNA form, the CDR3 reads TGTGCCAGCAGCTTAGTCAGGGGAAACACCGGGGAGCTGTTTTTT. Translating it yields CASSLVRGNTGELFF.

The chain carries TRBV7-2 and TRBJ1-1; 8 bases map to TRBD1. The trim removed 3 bases at V and 1 base at J, leaving 4 bases unmatched. CDR1 SGHTA and CDR2 FQGNSA come from the germline V gene. This CDR3 contains 15 residues. CDR3 sequence reads: CASSLQGQGNTEAFF. DNA of the CDR3: TGTGCCAGCAGCTTGCAAGGACAGGGGAACACTGAAGCTTTCTTT. Full variable domain (outside the CDR3, taken from reference TRBV7-2 and TRBJ1-1): GAGVSQSPSNKVTEKGKDVELRCDPISGHTALYWYRQSLGQGLEFLIYFQGNSAPDKSGLPSDRFSAERTGGSVSTLTIQRTQQEDSAVYLCASSLQGQGNTEAFFGQGTRLTVV.

The CDR3 region is CASSGFNLGQLQETQYF. The CDR3 region has the DNA TGTGCCAGCAGCGGCTTTAATTTGGGACAGCTACAAGAGACCCAGTACTTC. The rearrangement links TRBV7-3 to TRBJ2-5; TRBD1 aligns across 7 bases. This CDR3 has 17 amino acids. Germline CDR1 SGHTA, CDR2 FQGTGA. Unmatched junction bases numbered 14, after V lost 5 bases and J lost 2 bases.

V is TRBV9 and J is TRBJ2-1; D gene uncertain. There are 15 residues in the CDR3. V was shortened by 2 bases and J by 0 bases, with 9 bases between the two germline ends. Germline V CDR1 and CDR2: SGDLS, YYNGEE. Here the CDR3 reads CASSVTVGSYNEQFF. For the CDR3, the DNA is TGTGCCAGCAGCGTTACGGTGGGCTCCTACAATGAGCAGTTCTTC.

This clone was detected only a few times. The genes are TRBV11-2 and TRBJ1-1; D unresolved. CDR1 is SGHAT, CDR2 FQNNGV, per germline. The V gene lost 3 bases and the J gene lost 6 bases, with 8 bases spanning the gap. This CDR3 is built from 12 residues. CDR3 nucleotides: TGTGCCAGCAGCTTGGAGAGCTCTGAAGCTTTCTTT. It translates to CASSLESSEAFF.

The chain links TRBV5-4 to TRBJ2-7; TRBD1 aligns across 9 bases. The CDR3 is 14 residues long. Germline CDR1 SGHNT, CDR2 YYREEE (reference sequence). With V trimmed by 0 bases and J by 5 bases, 3 bases remained unmatched. CDR3 in DNA: TGTGCCAGCAGCTTGGTGGGACAGGGCCACGAGCAGTACTTC. This encodes CASSLVGQGHEQYF.

The CDR3: CATSEGYNEQFF. The CDR3, as DNA: TGTGCCACCAGCGAGGGGTACAATGAGCAGTTCTTC. The V call is TRBV15, the J call TRBJ2-1; either TRBD1 or TRBD2 may fit D (5 bases each). Trimming took 5 bases from V and 4 from J, leaving 6 bases between them. The CDR3 loop spans 12 amino acids. Germline assignment: CDR1 LNHNV and CDR2 YYDKDF (reference sequence).

The chain carries TRBV7-2 and TRBJ2-3; D is perhaps TRBD2 (6 bases). V dropped 4 bases and J dropped 0 bases, with 11 bases sitting between them. This CDR3 is 15 amino acids long. Germline V gene lookup returns CDR1 SGHTA and CDR2 FQGNSA. CDR3 coding DNA: TGTGCCAGCAGCTCCCTCCGGGGGAGCACAGATACGCAGTATTTT. As protein: CASSSLRGSTDTQYF.